These T cell receptor beta chains were read from a single sample in a study of cytomegalovirus exposure and HLA in healthy donors. Only in-frame clones appear in the TCRdb table, and some are missing; sequencing was by immunoSEQ multiplex PCR. The sample comprises 100,000 to 150,000 clones, roughly 90% of which are singletons, and less than 1.5% rests with the top ten. Sequenced: PBMCs. The source of these receptors is a young man in good health and CMV-seronegative. The CDR3 runs from the conserved cysteine through the conserved F or W. The order of the fields is J gene, clone size, D gene, V gene, CDR3 protein, CDR3 DNA. D genes are given only for firm matches. Clone size, where shown, is once, few, many, or a class for clones that have expanded.

>TRBJ2-2|-|TRBD1|TRBV7-9
CASTAPDRASTGELFF
TGTGCCAGCACCGCCCCGGACAGGGCGAGCACCGGGGAGCTGTTTTTT
>TRBJ2-2|-|-|TRBV7-3
CASSLGAGSNTGELFF
TGTGCCAGCAGCTTGGGGGCCGGGTCAAACACCGGGGAGCTGTTTTTT
>TRBJ2-1|-|TRBD1|TRBV27
CASSAGGRSVGNEQFF
TGTGCCAGCAGTGCAGGGGGTAGGTCGGTTGGCAATGAGCAGTTCTTC
>TRBJ2-2|-|-|TRBV18
CASSPGLLPAGELFF
TGTGCCAGCTCACCGGGCCTCCTACCCGCCGGGGAGCTGTTTTTT
>TRBJ2-7|-|-|TRBV11-1
CASSLEHSAEQYF
TGTGCCAGCAGCTTAGAACACAGTGCCGAGCAGTACTTC
>TRBJ2-1|once|TRBD2|TRBV7-2
CASSLAPWRGVGEQFF
TGTGCCAGCAGCTTAGCGCCTTGGCGGGGGGTAGGTGAGCAGTTCTTC
>TRBJ1-2|once|-|TRBV4-3
CASSQIPSSYGYTF
TGCGCCAGCAGCCAGATCCCTTCGAGCTATGGCTACACCTTC
>TRBJ2-1|once|-|TRBV5-1
CASSLAGGRENEQFF
TGCGCCAGCAGCTTGGCCGGAGGTAGGGAAAATGAGCAGTTCTTC
>TRBJ1-4|-|-|TRBV4-1
CASSQVMNEKLFF
TGCGCCAGCAGCCAAGTAATGAATGAAAAACTGTTTTTT
>TRBJ2-1|-|-|TRBV12-2
CASLHLAGPYNEQFF
TGTGCAAGTCTCCACCTAGCGGGACCCTACAATGAGCAGTTCTTC
>TRBJ1-1|-|-|TRBV7-8
CASSLAGTNTEAFF
TGTGCCAGCAGCTTAGCGGGGACTAACACTGAAGCTTTCTTT
>TRBJ2-3|-|TRBD2|TRBV10-3
CAIRAASGKLSPGTDTQYF
TGTGCCATCAGAGCCGCTAGCGGGAAATTAAGCCCTGGCACAGATACGCAGTATTTT
>TRBJ1-1|-|TRBD1|TRBV19
CASSPRDSKTEAFF
TGTGCCAGTAGCCCCCGGGACAGCAAGACTGAAGCTTTCTTT
>TRBJ2-3|-|-|TRBV7-2
CASSPVGSVGSDTQYF
TGTGCCAGCAGCCCGGTCGGTAGCGTGGGTTCGGATACGCAGTATTTT
>TRBJ2-3|-|TRBD2|TRBV27
CASSFRGSGSRKDTQYF
TGTGCCAGCAGTTTCCGGGGTAGCGGGAGTCGCAAAGATACGCAGTATTTT
>TRBJ1-3|-|TRBD1|TRBV7-9
CASSSATGGSGNTIYF
TGTGCCAGCAGCTCGGCGACAGGGGGCTCTGGAAACACCATATATTTT
>TRBJ2-7|-|TRBD1|TRBV25-1
CASSVPQGYEQYF
TGTGCCAGCAGTGTACCACAGGGGTACGAGCAGTACTTC
>TRBJ2-2|-|TRBD1|TRBV30
CAWSATRRDRPRRELFF
TGTGCCTGGAGTGCGACAAGACGGGACAGGCCCCGTCGGGAGCTGTTTTTT
>TRBJ1-1|-|-|TRBV9
CASSVGTGRSLYTEAFF
TGTGCCAGCAGCGTAGGGACGGGGAGGTCGCTGTACACTGAAGCTTTCTTT
>TRBJ2-2|-|-|TRBV7-2
CATTRNTGELFF
TGTGCCACCACTAGGAACACCGGGGAGCTGTTTTTT
>TRBJ1-2|-|TRBD1|TRBV7-2
CASSSGQSINYGYTF
TGTGCCAGCAGCTCGGGACAGTCAATTAACTATGGCTACACCTTC
>TRBJ2-2|-|-|TRBV30
CAWSVRSTGELFF
TGTGCCTGGAGTGTCAGATCCACCGGGGAGCTGTTTTTT
>TRBJ2-3|-|TRBD2|TRBV13
CASSSPTSDDTQYF
TGTGCCAGCAGCTCCCCCACTAGCGATGATACGCAGTATTTT
>TRBJ1-5|-|-|TRBV27
CASSFSREWVPQHF
TGTGCCAGCAGTTTTTCCCGGGAATGGGTGCCCCAGCATTTT
>TRBJ1-5|once|TRBD1|TRBV27
CASNQKTGGELGGNQPQHF
TGTGCCAGCAACCAAAAAACAGGGGGCGAGTTAGGAGGCAATCAGCCCCAGCATTTT
>TRBJ2-2|-|TRBD2|TRBV2
CASNSGGRTTGELFF
TGTGCCAGCAATAGCGGCGGGAGGACCACCGGGGAGCTGTTTTTT
>TRBJ2-3|-|-|TRBV19
CASSIMGLSTDTQYF
TGTGCCAGTAGTATTATGGGACTTAGCACAGATACGCAGTATTTT
>TRBJ1-1|-|-|TRBV30
CAFRNTEAFF
TGTGCCTTCCGGAACACTGAAGCTTTCTTT
>TRBJ2-7|-|-|TRBV7-2
CASSPGHYYEQYF
TGTGCCAGCAGCCCCGGACATTACTACGAGCAGTACTTC
>TRBJ2-7|-|TRBD1|TRBV11-1
CASSSTTGGEQYF
TGTGCCAGCAGCAGCACCACAGGGGGCGAGCAGTACTTC
>TRBJ2-1|-|-|TRBV9
CASSVFSGAFNEQFF
TGTGCCAGCAGCGTTTTTAGCGGAGCCTTCAATGAGCAGTTCTTC
>TRBJ1-1|-|TRBD1|TRBV18
CASSPGTGDTEAFF
TGTGCCAGCTCACCCGGGACAGGGGACACTGAAGCTTTCTTT
>TRBJ1-2|-|TRBD1|TRBV6-6
CASSSKGAVVYGYTF
TGTGCCAGCAGTTCCAAGGGGGCGGTTGTCTATGGCTACACCTTC
>TRBJ2-3|-|-|TRBV7-9
CASSFAGCGSTDTQYF
TGTGCCAGCAGCTTCGCCGGGTGTGGGAGCACAGATACGCAGTATTTT
>TRBJ2-5|once|TRBD1|TRBV18
CASSPRGQGQETQYF
TGTGCCAGCTCACCACGGGGACAGGGTCAAGAGACCCAGTACTTC
>TRBJ1-2|few|-|TRBV19
CASRSGGYGYTF
TGTGCCAGTCGATCAGGTGGCTATGGCTACACCTTC
>TRBJ2-1|-|TRBD2|TRBV5-1
CASSGLAVNEQFF
TGCGCCAGCAGTGGACTAGCGGTCAATGAGCAGTTCTTC
>TRBJ2-7|few|-|TRBV11-2
CASSHGLDYEQYF
TGTGCCAGCAGCCATGGACTGGACTACGAGCAGTACTTC
>TRBJ2-7|-|TRBD2|TRBV5-1
CASSGGTSYRRAYEQYF
TGCGCCAGCAGCGGCGGGACTAGCTACAGACGAGCGTACGAGCAGTACTTC
>TRBJ1-3|-|-|TRBV11-2
CASSLIAGYFGNTIYF
TGTGCCAGCAGCTTAATCGCAGGGTATTTTGGAAACACCATATATTTT
>TRBJ1-1|once|-|TRBV10-2
CASRGATEAFF
TGCGCCAGCAGGGGGGCCACTGAAGCTTTCTTT
>TRBJ2-2|few|TRBD1|TRBV30
CAWRGDRADTGELFF
TGTGCCTGGAGGGGTGACAGGGCGGACACCGGGGAGCTGTTTTTT